Below are 23 T cell receptor beta chains sequenced from a single sample in a study of OX40 agonist ivuxolimab in advanced cancers. TCRdb's table, derived via immunoSEQ multiplex PCR, lists solely in-frame clones and lacks some. The sample lists about 40,000 clones; roughly 86% were seen once. The sequencing used CD4+ or CD8+ T cells sorted from blood, collected in a trial of the OX40 agonist ivuxolimab. These TCRs come from an adult with an advanced solid tumor such as melanoma, head and neck, liver or kidney cancer.

The rearrangement joins TRBV7-6 to TRBJ1-2; D is undetermined. Trimming took off 4 bases at V and 6 bases at J, with 9 bases between the two ends. CDR1 is SGHVS and CDR2 is FNYEAQ in the germline V gene. There are 12 residues in the CDR3. Here the CDR3 reads CASSSVWDGYTF. The CDR3 nucleotides read TGTGCCAGCAGCTCGGTGTGGGATGGCTACACCTTC.

As regards this clone: The CDR3 does not end in the conserved phenylalanine or tryptophan, so this is likely a read error. The chain uses TRBV4-2 and TRBJ1-6, with D hard to call. The CDR3 has 21 residues. Trimming removed 1 base from V and 0 bases from J, with 22 bases in between. CDR1 is LGHNA, CDR2 YNFKEQ, per germline. The DNA of the CDR3 is TGTGCCAGCAGCCAAGTCACACCACCAAGGGATAGAGTCTCCTATAATTCACCCCTCCACCTT. Translated: CASSQVTPPRDRVSYNSPLHL.

The V call is TRBV6-5, the J call TRBJ2-7; 7 nucleotides match TRBD2. The germline gives CDR1 MNHEY, CDR2 SVGAGI. The trim removed 2 bases at V and 4 bases at J, leaving 8 bases unmatched. This CDR3 has 15 residues. CDR3 sequence (DNA): TGTGCCAGCAGTTACGACTCGGCGGGAGTATACGAGCAGTACTTC. The encoded protein is CASSYDSAGVYEQYF.

The genes are TRBV28 and TRBJ2-7; 7 positions match TRBD1. This CDR3 spans 15 amino acids. Germline-derived CDR1 and CDR2 are MDHEN and SYDVKM. Trimming cost V 5 bases and J 2 bases; bases outside gene matches: 9. The CDR3 DNA reads TGTGCCAGCAGTCCCGACAGGGTCCCTACCTACGAGCAGTACTTC. Translating it yields CASSPDRVPTYEQYF.

The J gene is TRBJ1-4, the V gene TRBV19, with D uncertain. The germline V and J ends were trimmed by 5 bases and 5 bases, with 15 bases remaining between them. In germline, CDR1 is LNHDA, CDR2 SQIVND (reference sequence). This CDR3 has 15 amino acids. The chain's CDR3 is CASSRSGRENEKLFF. The DNA of the CDR3 is TGTGCCAGTAGTCGCTCGGGGAGGGAAAATGAAAAACTGTTTTTT.

This clone was seen once. The chain carries TRBV9 and TRBJ1-5; TRBD1 might be the D (6 bases). Trimming cost V 4 bases and J 3 bases, with 20 bases left between them. The CDR3 covers 17 residues. In germline, CDR1 is SGDLS, CDR2 YYNGEE. The CDR3 here is CASSPGGSGDLNQPQHF. The CDR3 DNA sequence: TGTGCCAGCAGCCCAGGAGGATCAGGGGACCTCAATCAGCCCCAGCATTTT.

The chain has TRBV6-4 and TRBJ2-1; D is perhaps TRBD2 (6 bases). The CDR3 consists of 15 residues. V lost 6 bases and J 1 base, leaving 13 bases between the germline ends. Germline-derived CDR1 and CDR2 are MRHNA and SNTAGT. This chain's CDR3 is CASSPRDSSYNEQFF. DNA for the CDR3: TGTGCCAGCAGCCCCCGGGACTCGTCCTACAATGAGCAGTTCTTC.

The chain is built from TRBV4-3 and TRBJ2-1; D remains unclear. The CDR3 length is 16 residues. Between the trimmed V and J ends, which lost 5 bases and 0 bases, there was a span of 14 bases. Germline V gives CDR1 LGHNA, CDR2 YSLEER. The CDR3: CASSTATMSSYNEQFF. The CDR3 DNA sequence: TGCGCCAGCAGCACGGCTACAATGAGCTCCTACAATGAGCAGTTCTTC.

This chain connects TRBV5-4 to TRBJ2-7; 8 nucleotides agree with TRBD1. This CDR3 is 14 amino acids long. Germline CDR1 is SGHNT and CDR2 is YYREEE (reference sequence). V was pared by 0 bases and J by 3 bases, with 2 bases of the junction left unmatched. The CDR3 spells CASSLGGTGYEQYF. In nucleotides, the CDR3 is TGTGCCAGCAGCTTGGGGGGGACAGGCTACGAGCAGTACTTC.

The genes are TRBV10-3 and TRBJ2-1; 9 positions agree with TRBD1. There are 16 residues in the CDR3. The germline gives CDR1 ENHRY, CDR2 SYGVKD. V lost 2 bases and J lost 4; bases outside the gene matches: 6. CDR3 sequence (DNA): TGTGCCATCAGTGAGACGGGACAGGGCGTGTACAATGAGCAGTTCTTC. Translated: CAISETGQGVYNEQFF.

The V and J genes are TRBV2 and TRBJ2-7, with D unresolved. The CDR3 is 12 residues long. Germline CDR1 reads SNHLY; CDR2 reads FYNNEI. The V gene lost 3 bases and the J gene lost 0 bases, with 3 bases spanning the gap. The CDR3 nucleotides are TGTGCCAGCAGTGACCCCTCCTACGAGCAGTACTTC. The encoded protein is CASSDPSYEQYF.

This clone was recorded a few times. This sequence joins TRBV2 and TRBJ2-7; 9 bases agree with TRBD1. After removal of 8 bases from V and 2 bases from J, the junction contained 7 bases not matched to a gene. Germline-derived CDR1 and CDR2 are SNHLY and FYNNEI. This CDR3 spans 14 amino acids. DNA for the CDR3: TGTGCCAGCGGATCGACAGGGGGACCCTACGAGCAGTACTTC. It specifies CASGSTGGPYEQYF.

This clone was observed a handful of times. The genes are TRBV2 and TRBJ1-1, with a tentative D call TRBD1 (5 bases). Trimming stripped 5 bases from V and 6 bases from J, with 7 bases between. In germline, CDR1 is SNHLY, CDR2 FYNNEI. This CDR3 is 11 amino acids long. CDR3 DNA: TGTGCCAGCAGTTACAGGCCTGAAGCTTTCTTT. It specifies CASSYRPEAFF.

The gene calls are TRBV19 and TRBJ2-2, with 7 positions matching TRBD2. With V trimmed by 3 bases and J by 0 bases, 13 bases remained unmatched. The germline V gene has CDR1 LNHDA and CDR2 SQIVND (reference sequence). The CDR3 sequence is 19 residues long. For the CDR3, the DNA is TGTGCCAGTAGTATGGCTCTTTTTGGGGGGGGACCGAACACCGGGGAGCTGTTTTTT. This encodes CASSMALFGGGPNTGELFF.

This clone was recorded a few times. The chain joins TRBV9 to TRBJ1-1, with a possible D match to TRBD1 (5 bases). V was pared by 1 base and J by 1 base, with 14 bases between. The germline V gene has CDR1 SGDLS and CDR2 YYNGEE. CDR3 length: 16 residues. As DNA, the CDR3 is TGTGCCAGCAGCGTATTGGGGGACGGAAAGAACACTGAAGCTTTCTTT. Its protein product is CASSVLGDGKNTEAFF.

The J gene is TRBJ2-1, the V gene TRBV9; a possible D gene is TRBD2 (6 bases). The germline CDR1 and CDR2 sequences are SGDLS and YYNGEE. CDR3 length: 17 amino acids. V was shortened by 0 bases and J by 8 bases, with 21 bases between the two germline ends. CDR3 loop: CASSVVGGVFPVDEQFF. In DNA form, the CDR3 reads TGTGCCAGCAGCGTAGTAGGAGGGGTATTCCCCGTCGATGAGCAGTTCTTC.

V gene TRBV19 combines with J gene TRBJ2-7; no firm D call. Germline values: CDR1 LNHDA, CDR2 SQIVND (reference sequence). The CDR3 is 18 residues long. Between the trimmed V and J ends, which lost 0 bases and 0 bases, there was a span of 18 bases. The CDR3 protein is CASSIDPPFSDFSYEQYF. CDR3 in DNA: TGTGCCAGTAGTATAGATCCCCCCTTCTCAGACTTCTCCTACGAGCAGTACTTC.

The V call is TRBV18, the J call TRBJ2-7; no firm D call. This CDR3 has 14 residues. V was trimmed by 0 bases and J by 3 bases, leaving 9 bases between them. CDR1 is KGHSH, CDR2 LQKENI, per germline. This CDR3 reads CASSPPNLLYEQYF. In DNA, the CDR3 is TGTGCCAGCTCACCACCGAACCTCCTCTACGAGCAGTACTTC.

The table lists this clone with a few counts. The chain carries TRBV5-8 and TRBJ1-2, with unresolved D. The CDR3 covers 11 residues. V was shortened by 3 bases and J by 5 bases, with 5 bases between the two germline ends. Germline CDR1 SGHTS, CDR2 YDEGEE. In DNA form, the CDR3 reads TGTGCCAGCAGCTGGGCTTATGGCTACACCTTC. The encoded protein is CASSWAYGYTF.

This clone turned up a few times. In nucleotides, the CDR3 is TGTGCCAGCACGGGGGGGACCCCTTACGAGCAGTACTTC. It is translated as CASTGGTPYEQYF. The V and J genes are TRBV6-5 and TRBJ2-7; 8 bases map to TRBD2. Germline V gene sequence: CDR1 MNHEY, CDR2 SVGAGI. This CDR3 contains 13 residues. With 7 bases clipped from V and 4 bases from J, the junction kept 6 bases outside the gene matches.

This clone came up once. V usage is TRBV7-7 and J usage is TRBJ1-1; D is unclear. Looked up from germline, CDR1 is SSHAT and CDR2 is FNYEAQ (reference sequence). This CDR3 has 13 residues. V was pared by 1 base and J by 2 bases, with 5 bases between. CDR3 nucleotide sequence: TGTGCCAGCAGCTTAGAACTAAACACTGAAGCTTTCTTT. Translating it yields CASSLELNTEAFF.

This rearrangement joins TRBV6-6 to TRBJ2-1; D is unresolved. Germline loops: CDR1 MNHNY, CDR2 SVGAGI (reference sequence). The CDR3 has 12 amino acids. Deletions cut 6 bases from V and 8 bases from J, with 11 bases between. CDR3 amino acids: CASSPPRDEQFF. CDR3 sequence (DNA): TGTGCCAGCAGCCCCCCGAGAGATGAGCAGTTCTTC.

The chain has TRBV27 and TRBJ1-5, with a tentative D call TRBD1 (6 bases). This CDR3 comprises 14 residues. Trimming pared 2 bases from V and 5 bases from J, leaving 10 bases between. Germline CDR1 reads MNHEY; CDR2 reads SMNVEV (reference sequence). In DNA, the CDR3 is TGTGCCAGCAGTTTAACGGGGGCCGATCAGCCCCAGCATTTT. As protein: CASSLTGADQPQHF.